These T cell receptor beta chains were read from a single sample in a study of T cell changes during pregnancy in multiple sclerosis. TCRdb keeps only in-frame clones here, not all; method: immunoSEQ multiplex PCR. Of fewer than 80,000 clones listed, approximately 95% are singletons. The input for sequencing was CD4+ T cells from peripheral blood mononuclear cells, taken after pregnancy. The origin of the receptors is a female donor with multiple sclerosis, enrolled in a pregnancy study. Both conserved end residues are part of each CDR3. A D gene is named only where the DNA matches it firmly. Not every row has a clone size; where given, it reads once, few, many or a size class.

j_gene,v_gene,abundance,d_gene,CDR3aa,CDR3nt
TRBJ1-5,TRBV27,NA,NA,CASSFLGVGQPQHF,TGTGCCAGCAGTTTCCTCGGGGTAGGGCAGCCCCAGCATTTT
TRBJ2-7,TRBV6-6,NA,NA,CASSLGAQYEQYF,TGTGCCAGCTCCCTGGGGGCACAGTACGAGCAGTACTTC
TRBJ2-1,TRBV7-3,once,TRBD2,CASSVRLAGEQFF,TGTGCCAGCAGCGTCCGACTAGCGGGGGAGCAGTTCTTC
TRBJ2-6,TRBV5-4,NA,NA,CASRDRGLAGSSGANVLTF,TGTGCCAGCAGGGACAGGGGCCTAGCGGGATCCTCTGGGGCCAACGTCCTGACTTTC
TRBJ2-7,TRBV7-9,NA,TRBD2,CASSLPGTSLHEQYF,TGTGCCAGCAGCTTACCAGGGACTAGCTTGCACGAGCAGTACTTC
TRBJ2-7,TRBV5-1,NA,NA,CASSLLREPYEQYF,TGCGCCAGCAGCTTGCTTCGGGAACCCTACGAGCAGTACTTC
TRBJ2-2,TRBV19,NA,TRBD2,CASRSAGVNTGELFF,TGTGCCAGTAGGTCAGCGGGAGTGAACACCGGGGAGCTGTTTTTT
TRBJ1-1,TRBV7-9,NA,NA,CASSFGAMNTEAFF,TGTGCCAGCAGCTTTGGGGCGATGAACACTGAAGCTTTCTTT
TRBJ1-2,TRBV18,NA,TRBD1,CASSPRTGSYGYTF,TGTGCCAGCTCACCTAGGACAGGGAGCTATGGCTACACCTTC
TRBJ2-7,TRBV6-1,NA,NA,CASSEETGIAYEQYF,TGTGCCAGCAGTGAGGAGACAGGCATAGCCTACGAGCAGTACTTC
TRBJ1-1,TRBV5-4,NA,NA,CASSPGGSSEAFF,TGTGCCAGCAGCCCCGGAGGGAGCTCTGAAGCTTTCTTT
TRBJ2-1,TRBV5-1,NA,TRBD1,CASSQDRSQLGQFF,TGCGCCAGCAGCCAGGACAGGTCCCAACTGGGGCAGTTCTTC
TRBJ1-2,TRBV7-2,NA,NA,CASSLVGPGGYTF,TGTGCCAGCAGCTTGGTGGGGCCTGGAGGCTACACCTTC
TRBJ2-7,TRBV5-1,NA,TRBD1,CASSERTGGSYEQYF,TGCGCCAGCAGCGAAAGGACAGGGGGCTCCTACGAGCAGTACTTC
TRBJ2-7,TRBV14,NA,NA,CASSLKNYEQYF,TGTGCCAGCAGCCTTAAAAATTACGAGCAGTACTTC
TRBJ1-6,TRBV5-1,NA,NA,CASSPSVKGYSYNSPLHF,TGCGCCAGCAGCCCCAGTGTGAAGGGGTACTCCTATAATTCACCCCTCCACTTT
TRBJ2-3,TRBV11-2,NA,TRBD2,CASSPRREGLMGTDTQYF,TGTGCCAGCAGCCCACGGCGGGAGGGCCTGATGGGCACAGATACGCAGTATTTT
TRBJ2-7,TRBV27,NA,NA,CACQRPALALDGRDKTGEQYF,TGTGCCTGTCAACGTCCGGCATTAGCGTTAGACGGTCGGGACAAGACAGGTGAGCAGTACTTC
TRBJ2-2,TRBV9,NA,NA,CASTTGVNPDTGELFF,TGTGCCAGCACCACGGGGGTAAACCCGGACACCGGGGAGCTGTTTTTT
TRBJ2-6,TRBV5-1,once,NA,CASSLGGSTAPGANVLTF,TGCGCCAGCAGCTTAGGAGGGTCGACTGCCCCTGGGGCCAACGTCCTGACTTTC